Below, 12 T cell receptor beta chains from the same sample are listed, as sequenced in a study of cytomegalovirus exposure and HLA in healthy donors. PCR amplification relied on 60 Vbeta primers (plus 13 Jbeta primers). Libraries were prepared by immunoSEQ multiplex PCR; TCRdb keeps only in-frame clonotypes and omits some of them. The table includes roughly 140,000 clones, approximately 60% detected once. Sequencing was done on a sample of PBMCs. All receptors derive from a woman in her sixties in good health and CMV-seropositive.

This clone was seen a few times. The V gene is TRBV27, the J gene TRBJ2-3; D is perhaps TRBD1 (6 bases). Looked up from germline, CDR1 is MNHEY and CDR2 is SMNVEV (reference sequence). The CDR3 covers 15 residues. With 10 bases removed from V and 2 bases from J, the gap between germline ends came to 19 bases. CDR3 DNA sequence: TGTGCCACCGGGGACATCTCAAGAAACACAGATACGCAGTATTTT. It specifies CATGDISRNTDTQYF.

J is TRBJ1-5 and V is TRBV28, with TRBD1 identical over 8 bases. The V gene end was trimmed by 5 bases and the J gene end by 2 bases; junction bases not matched to a gene: 23. The CDR3 contains 21 residues. CDR1 MDHEN and CDR2 SYDVKM come from the germline V gene. The CDR3 sequence: CASSPLPFGAHRGVGNQPQHF. The CDR3 nucleotides are TGTGCCAGCAGTCCCCTCCCTTTCGGGGCACACAGGGGGGTAGGCAATCAGCCCCAGCATTTT.

J is TRBJ2-1 and V is TRBV7-9; 9 bases are a match to TRBD2. The CDR3 length is 16 residues. J gave up 2 bases and V 5 bases, and 7 bases lay outside the gene matches. CDR1 is SEHNR, CDR2 FQNEAQ, per germline (reference sequence). For the CDR3, the DNA is TGTGCCAGCAGCGGGCGTCTAGCGGGGACCTACAATGAGCAGTTCTTC. As protein: CASSGRLAGTYNEQFF.

The V and J genes are TRBV19 and TRBJ1-5; the D gene is possibly TRBD1 (5 bases). The V end lost 4 bases, the J end lost 3 bases, and 13 bases lay between the germline ends. The CDR3 has 15 amino acids. Germline V gene lookup returns CDR1 LNHDA and CDR2 SQIVND (reference sequence). CDR3 DNA: TGTGCCAGTAGTAATCAGGGAGGGAACAATCAGCCCCAGCATTTT. The encoded protein is CASSNQGGNNQPQHF.

This clone was seen only a few times. V and J are TRBV5-1 and TRBJ1-1, with D unresolved. Germline CDR1 is SGHRS and CDR2 is YFSETQ. The CDR3 is 14 residues long. The V gene lost 1 base and the J gene lost 1 base, with 8 bases spanning the gap. The CDR3 DNA reads as TGCGCCAGCAGCTTGAGTCAGAAGAACACTGAAGCTTTCTTT. Its translation is CASSLSQKNTEAFF. Full variable domain (missing parts from reference TRBV5-1 and TRBJ1-1): KAGVTQTPRYLIKTRGQQVTLSCSPISGHRSVSWYQQTPGQGLQFLFEYFSETQRNKGNFPGRFSGRQFSNSRSEMNVSTLELGDSALYLCASSLSQKNTEAFFGQGTRLTVV.

This sequence joins TRBV9 and TRBJ1-5; D is possibly TRBD1 (6 bases). Trimming shortened V by 4 bases and J by 2 bases, and 10 bases separated the two germline ends. Germline assignment: CDR1 SGDLS and CDR2 YYNGEE. The CDR3 is made up of 14 amino acids. Here the CDR3 DNA reads TGTGCCAGCAGCTTACAGGGAGGCAATCAGCCCCAGCATTTT. It codes for CASSLQGGNQPQHF.

This clone occurred once. The chain has TRBV27 and TRBJ2-5; the D gene is possibly TRBD2 (5 bases). This CDR3 has 15 residues. V lost 5 bases and J 2 bases, leaving 15 bases between the germline ends. In germline, CDR1 is MNHEY, CDR2 SMNVEV (reference sequence). CDR3 residues: CASSAWGRTQETQYF. CDR3 nucleotide sequence: TGTGCCAGCAGTGCCTGGGGTAGGACTCAAGAGACCCAGTACTTC.

J is TRBJ2-7 and V is TRBV7-2; D call uncertain. Trimming took off 3 bases at V and 3 bases at J, with 12 bases between the two ends. The CDR3 extends over 14 amino acids. The V gene's germline CDR1 is SGHTA and CDR2 FQGNSA. CDR3 nucleotide sequence: TGTGCCAGCAGCTTTGGTGTAAGCATCTACGAGCAGTACTTC. This sequence encodes CASSFGVSIYEQYF.

V usage is TRBV9 and J usage is TRBJ2-6; no reliable D call. The V end was cut by 4 bases, the J end by 0 bases, with 11 bases between. CDR1 and CDR2 (germline): SGDLS, YYNGEE. The CDR3 length is 16 residues. CDR3 sequence (DNA): TGTGCCAGCAGCCCTTTCCGGAGCTCTGGGGCCAACGTCCTGACTTTC. It translates to CASSPFRSSGANVLTF.

J is TRBJ1-1 and V is TRBV28, with D unclear. Per germline, CDR1 MDHEN and CDR2 SYDVKM. Between the trimmed V and J ends, which lost 3 bases and 1 base, there was a span of 6 bases. CDR3 length: 13 amino acids. The CDR3 loop reads CASSFRRNTEAFF. CDR3 coding DNA: TGTGCCAGCAGTTTCAGGCGGAACACTGAAGCTTTCTTT.

The chain recombines TRBV7-8 with TRBJ1-1, with D perhaps TRBD1 (5 bases). The germline V gene encodes CDR1 SGHVS and CDR2 FQNEAQ. The CDR3 extends over 12 amino acids. The V end lost 3 bases, the J end lost 6 bases, and 8 bases lay between the germline ends. The CDR3, as DNA: TGTGCCAGCAGCTTCCCGGGGGCTGAAGCTTTCTTT. Amino acid sequence: CASSFPGAEAFF. The entire variable domain, with the rest obtained from reference TRBV7-8 and TRBJ1-1, is as follows: GAGVSQSPRYKVAKRGQDVALRCDPISGHVSLFWYQQALGQGPEFLTYFQNEAQLDKSGLPSDRFFAERPEGSVSTLKIQRTQQEDSAVYLCASSFPGAEAFFGQGTRLTVV.

The chain links TRBV7-2 to TRBJ2-7, with D perhaps matching TRBD1 (6 bases). The CDR3 is 13 residues long. Germline V gives CDR1 SGHTA, CDR2 FQGNSA. Trimming removed 4 bases at V and 7 bases at J, with 14 bases between. The CDR3, as DNA: TGTGCCAGCAGCTGGCAGACAGGATGGGAGCAGTACTTC. Encoded protein: CASSWQTGWEQYF.